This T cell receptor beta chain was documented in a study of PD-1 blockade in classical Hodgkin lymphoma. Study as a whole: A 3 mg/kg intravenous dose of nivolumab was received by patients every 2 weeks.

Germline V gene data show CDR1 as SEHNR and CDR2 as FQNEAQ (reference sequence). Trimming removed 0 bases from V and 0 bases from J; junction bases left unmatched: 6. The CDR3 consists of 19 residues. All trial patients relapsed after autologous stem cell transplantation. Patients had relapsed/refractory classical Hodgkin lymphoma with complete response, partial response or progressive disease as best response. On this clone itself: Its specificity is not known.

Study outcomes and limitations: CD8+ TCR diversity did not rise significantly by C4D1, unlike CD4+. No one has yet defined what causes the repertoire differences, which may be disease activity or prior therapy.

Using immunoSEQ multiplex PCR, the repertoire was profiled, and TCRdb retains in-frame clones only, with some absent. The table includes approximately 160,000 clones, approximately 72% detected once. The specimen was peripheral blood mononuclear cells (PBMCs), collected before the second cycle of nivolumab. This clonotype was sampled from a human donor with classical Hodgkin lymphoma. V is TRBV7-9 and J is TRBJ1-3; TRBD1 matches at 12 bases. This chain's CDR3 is CASSLAPGQGAYSGNTIYF. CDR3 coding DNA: TGTGCCAGCAGCTTAGCTCCGGGACAGGGGGCATACTCTGGAAACACCATATATTTT.